The 28 T cell receptor beta chains below were found in one sample sequenced in a study of OX40 agonist ivuxolimab in advanced cancers. Library creation used the immunoSEQ multiplex PCR assay. TCRdb obtained this table from immuneACCESS and retained in-frame rearrangements with V and J assigned. These tables miss some clones; where compared with another copy, unresolved V genes account for less than half of the shortfall, and the remainder is unexplained. The sample profile shows fewer than 90,000 clones; 88% of them were found once. In total, the top ten clones hold about 0.78% of the sample. Sample: CD4+ or CD8+ T cells sorted from blood, taken in a trial of the OX40 agonist ivuxolimab. The origin of the receptors is an adult with an advanced solid tumor such as melanoma, head and neck, liver or kidney cancer.

Only one count was recorded for this clone. The genes are TRBV4-2 and TRBJ2-1, with 8 bases that match TRBD2. V lost 1 base and J lost 0; bases outside the gene matches: 2. CDR3 length equals 16 residues. Germline CDR1 reads LGHNA; CDR2 reads YNFKEQ. CDR3 coding DNA: TGTGCCAGCAGCCAAGGACTAGCGAGCTCCTACAATGAGCAGTTCTTC. It codes for CASSQGLASSYNEQFF.

The rearrangement uses TRBV29-1 and TRBJ2-4; D possibly corresponds to TRBD1 (6 bases). V lost 5 bases, J lost 0 bases, and 8 bases lay in between. The CDR3 loop spans 13 amino acids. Looked up from germline, CDR1 is SQVTM and CDR2 is ANQGSEA. The CDR3 nucleotides read TGCAGCGTTCAGGACAGAGCCAAAAACATTCAGTACTTC. Residues: CSVQDRAKNIQYF.

J is TRBJ2-5 and V is TRBV11-2; D perhaps matches TRBD2 (6 bases). The CDR3 covers 13 residues. Germline lookup yields CDR1 SGHAT and CDR2 FQNNGV. V was trimmed by 5 bases and J by 7 bases, leaving 14 bases between them. CDR3 sequence: CASSPLDSGTQYF. The CDR3 region has the DNA TGTGCCAGCAGCCCTTTGGATAGCGGGACCCAGTACTTC. Using reference TRBV11-2 and TRBJ2-5 for the parts outside the CDR3, the full variable domain is EAGVAQSPRYKIIEKRQSVAFWCNPISGHATLYWYQQILGQGPKLLIQFQNNGVVDDSQLPKDRFSAERLKGVDSTLKIQPAKLEDSAVYLCASSPLDSGTQYFGPGTRLLVL.

The chain has TRBV15 and TRBJ2-7; D not certain. V was pared by 3 bases and J by 3 bases, with 6 bases between. The CDR3 has 12 residues. Looked up from germline, CDR1 is LNHNV and CDR2 is YYDKDF (reference sequence). CDR3 in amino acids: CATSRGYYEQYF. DNA of the CDR3: TGTGCCACCAGCAGGGGTTACTACGAGCAGTACTTC.

This rearrangement joins TRBV15 to TRBJ1-1, with unresolved D. The CDR3 runs 14 residues. Trimming stripped 1 base from V and 1 base from J, with 7 bases between. Germline V gene data show CDR1 as LNHNV and CDR2 as YYDKDF (reference sequence). The CDR3 spells CATSRGVKNTEAFF. CDR3 sequence (DNA): TGTGCCACCAGCAGAGGCGTCAAGAACACTGAAGCTTTCTTT. Full variable domain (remainder filled in from reference TRBV15 and TRBJ1-1): DAMVIQNPRYQVTQFGKPVTLSCSQTLNHNVMYWYQQKSSQAPKLLFHYYDKDFNNEADTPDNFQSRRPNTSFCFLDIRSPGLGDTAMYLCATSRGVKNTEAFFGQGTRLTVV.

The genes are TRBV30 and TRBJ2-1; D is unresolved. Germline V lookup: CDR1 GTSNPN, CDR2 SVGIG (reference sequence). The CDR3 has 12 amino acids. The V gene lost 0 bases and the J gene lost 8 bases, with 8 bases spanning the gap. In nucleotides, the CDR3 is TGTGCCTGGAGTGTACTCGGCCATGAGCAGTTCTTC. It specifies CAWSVLGHEQFF.

The table lists this clone with a few counts. The gene calls are TRBV6-5 and TRBJ2-7; D is unclear. The V gene lost 0 bases and the J gene lost 6 bases, with 3 bases spanning the gap. The CDR3 is 11 residues long. The germline V gene encodes CDR1 MNHEY and CDR2 SVGAGI. CDR3 sequence reads: CASSYSSEQYF. DNA for the CDR3: TGTGCCAGCAGTTACTCGTCCGAGCAGTACTTC.

This chain connects TRBV7-2 to TRBJ2-2; 11 bases match TRBD2. The germline V gene has CDR1 SGHTA and CDR2 FQGNSA. V lost 1 base to trimming and J lost 4 bases; unmatched junction nucleotides: 11. The CDR3 length is 19 residues. In DNA form, the CDR3 reads TGTGCCAGCAGCTTAGGGAGACTAGCGGGAATGGGGGTCACCGGGGAGCTGTTTTTT. This sequence encodes CASSLGRLAGMGVTGELFF.

The V gene is TRBV27, the J gene TRBJ2-7; no reliable D call. CDR1 MNHEY and CDR2 SMNVEV come from the germline V gene (reference sequence). Trimming removed 2 bases from V and 0 bases from J, with 8 bases in between. The CDR3 has 14 residues. The CDR3 DNA reads TGTGCCAGCAGTTTACGACCGCTCTCCTACGAGCAGTACTTC. Protein sequence: CASSLRPLSYEQYF.

This chain connects TRBV2 to TRBJ2-1, with 13 bases identical to TRBD2. Germline V lookup: CDR1 SNHLY, CDR2 FYNNEI. The trim removed 6 bases at V and 1 base at J, leaving 3 bases unmatched. The CDR3 has 16 amino acids. CDR3 in amino acids: CASRQGLAGSYNEQFF. CDR3 DNA sequence: TGTGCCAGCAGACAGGGACTAGCGGGATCCTACAATGAGCAGTTCTTC.

The chain carries TRBV7-9 and TRBJ2-3; the D call may be TRBD1 or TRBD2 (6 bases each). Trimming took 3 bases from V and 8 from J, leaving 15 bases between them. The CDR3 spans 14 residues. The germline V gene encodes CDR1 SEHNR and CDR2 FQNEAQ (reference sequence). The chain's CDR3 is CASSLEGVGGTQYF. For the CDR3, the DNA is TGTGCCAGCAGCTTGGAGGGGGTAGGAGGTACGCAGTATTTT.

The V and J genes are TRBV28 and TRBJ1-1; D gene ambiguous. V gave up 5 bases and J gave up 2 bases, with 18 bases separating them. CDR1 and CDR2 from the germline V gene are MDHEN and SYDVKM. The CDR3 spans 16 residues. DNA of the CDR3: TGTGCCAGCAGTCTCTCCCCCTTGACTGTAAACACTGAAGCTTTCTTT. This gives the protein CASSLSPLTVNTEAFF. Variable domain in full (rest from reference TRBV28 and TRBJ1-1): DVKVTQSSRYLVKRTGEKVFLECVQDMDHENMFWYRQDPGLGLRLIYFSYDVKMKEKGDIPEGYSVSREKKERFSLILESASTNQTSMYLCASSLSPLTVNTEAFFGQGTRLTVV.

The V call is TRBV7-8, the J call TRBJ2-3, with 9 bases identical to TRBD2. CDR3 length: 18 residues. Unmatched junction bases numbered 7, after V lost 0 bases and J lost 0 bases. CDR1 SGHVS and CDR2 FQNEAQ come from the germline V gene. The CDR3 loop reads CASSLATSSGRSTDTQYF. The CDR3 DNA reads as TGTGCCAGCAGCTTAGCAACCTCAAGCGGGAGGAGCACAGATACGCAGTATTTT.

The chain links TRBV28 to TRBJ1-5, with 7 bases that match TRBD1. The V and J ends lost 2 bases and 6 bases, in that order; junction bases with no gene match: 7. CDR1 MDHEN and CDR2 SYDVKM come from the germline V gene. This CDR3 has 15 amino acids. As DNA, the CDR3 is TGTGCCAGCAGTTTAAACGGACAGGCTTTTCAGCCCCAGCATTTT. Its translation is CASSLNGQAFQPQHF.

The chain has TRBV23-1 and TRBJ2-2, with a weak D call TRBD2 (5 bases). TRBV23-1 is placed among ORFs of uncertain function. This CDR3 spans 15 amino acids. Trimming shortened V by 1 base and J by 9 bases, and 15 bases separated the two germline ends. The CDR3 sequence: CASSQYSVLSRELFF. CDR3 DNA sequence: TGCGCCAGCAGTCAATATAGCGTTCTTAGCAGGGAGCTGTTTTTT.

The chain recombines TRBV5-1 with TRBJ2-1, with a tentative D call TRBD2 (6 bases). There are 16 residues in the CDR3. Germline V gene sequence: CDR1 SGHRS, CDR2 YFSETQ. The V and J ends lost 3 bases and 9 bases respectively, with 22 bases between them. CDR3 sequence (DNA): TGCGCCAGCAGCTCGGTCTCGGAGGGCCGTGGTAGTGAGCAGTTCTTC. As protein: CASSSVSEGRGSEQFF. The full variable domain, in which reference TRBV5-1 and TRBJ2-1 provide the parts outside the CDR3, is KAGVTQTPRYLIKTRGQQVTLSCSPISGHRSVSWYQQTPGQGLQFLFEYFSETQRNKGNFPGRFSGRQFSNSRSEMNVSTLELGDSALYLCASSSVSEGRGSEQFFGPGTRLTVL.

DNA for the CDR3: TGTGCCAGCTCAAGGGGCTTTAACACTGAAGCTTTCTTT. This gives the protein CASSRGFNTEAFF. This rearrangement joins TRBV5-4 to TRBJ1-1, with a weak D call TRBD1 (5 bases). CDR3 length: 13 amino acids. The V end lost 7 bases, the J end lost 2 bases, and 12 bases lay between the germline ends. Germline CDR1 and CDR2: SGHNT and YYREEE (reference sequence). Full variable domain (rest looked up from reference TRBV5-4 and TRBJ1-1): ETGVTQSPTHLIKTRGQQVTLRCSSQSGHNTVSWYQQALGQGPQFIFQYYREEENGRGNFPPRFSGLQFPNYSSELNVNALELDDSALYLCASSRGFNTEAFFGQGTRLTVV.

The V and J genes are TRBV7-2 and TRBJ1-2; weak D call: TRBD1 (6 bases). Germline CDR1 is SGHTA and CDR2 is FQGNSA. Trimming removed 3 bases at V and 4 bases at J, with 12 bases between. This CDR3 comprises 14 residues. The CDR3 loop is CASSFYREIYGYTF. As DNA, the CDR3 is TGTGCCAGCAGCTTTTACAGGGAGATCTATGGCTACACCTTC.

CDR3 amino acids: CASSLSAGSYSGANVLTF. The CDR3 bases are TGTGCCAGCAGCTTATCGGCAGGGTCCTACTCTGGGGCCAACGTCCTGACTTTC. The rearrangement joins TRBV7-2 to TRBJ2-6, with a weak D call TRBD1 (5 bases). Per the germline V gene, CDR1 is SGHTA and CDR2 is FQGNSA. CDR3 size: 18 residues. Trimming took 2 bases from V and 0 from J, leaving 14 bases between them.

The chain joins TRBV5-1 to TRBJ2-1, with 7 bases matching TRBD2. V gave up 0 bases and J gave up 8 bases; unmatched junction bases: 8. This CDR3 contains 15 residues. Germline-derived CDR1 and CDR2 are SGHRS and YFSETQ. In DNA, the CDR3 is TGCGCCAGCAGCTTGGTAGGCGGGAGTCAGTATGAGCAGTTCTTC. Translating gives CASSLVGGSQYEQFF.

In DNA form, the CDR3 reads TGTGCCAGCAGCCCAAGACAGGGAATCCAGTATGGCTACACCTTC. Protein: CASSPRQGIQYGYTF. The gene calls are TRBV7-2 and TRBJ1-2, with 7 bases aligning to TRBD1. The CDR3 totals 15 residues. Germline V gene sequence: CDR1 SGHTA, CDR2 FQGNSA. The V gene end was trimmed by 5 bases and the J gene end by 5 bases; junction bases not matched to a gene: 11.

This chain uses TRBV6-1 with TRBJ2-5; 10 nucleotides match TRBD1. The V gene end was trimmed by 3 bases and the J gene end by 5 bases; junction bases not matched to a gene: 9. The CDR3 totals 16 residues. From germline, CDR1 is MNHNS and CDR2 SASEGT. CDR3 nucleotide sequence: TGTGCCAGCAGTGAGGATCGGACAGGGGGTTTCGAGACCCAGTACTTC. It encodes CASSEDRTGGFETQYF.

This sequence joins TRBV5-1 and TRBJ2-5, with D maybe TRBD1 (6 bases). Germline loops: CDR1 SGHRS, CDR2 YFSETQ. This CDR3 contains 14 residues. Trimming left V 2 bases short and J 4 bases short, with 12 bases between. CDR3 DNA: TGCGCCAGCAGCTTACAGGGTATCGGAGAGACCCAGTACTTC. Its protein product is CASSLQGIGETQYF.

The chain employs TRBV28 and TRBJ2-7; perhaps TRBD2 as D (6 bases). The germline V gene has CDR1 MDHEN and CDR2 SYDVKM. The CDR3 is 15 residues long. V was cut by 8 bases and J by 1 base, with 18 bases left in between. The CDR3 bases are TGTGCCAGCGGTTCTGGGTCTAGCGCTTCCTACGAGCAGTACTTC. This sequence encodes CASGSGSSASYEQYF.

The chain couples TRBV25-1 to TRBJ1-2, with 7 bases identical to TRBD1. V shed 3 bases, J shed 7 bases, and the junction held 11 bases outside the gene matches. The CDR3 extends over 15 amino acids. CDR1 MGHDK and CDR2 SYGVNS come from the germline V gene. CDR3 loop: CASSDPKTGVGGYTF. CDR3 bases: TGTGCCAGCAGTGACCCAAAAACAGGGGTAGGTGGCTACACCTTC.

The chain carries TRBV27 and TRBJ2-3, with TRBD2 identical over 7 bases. V was clipped by 6 bases and J by 3 bases; unmatched bases: 3. This CDR3 has 13 residues. Germline V gene data show CDR1 as MNHEY and CDR2 as SMNVEV (reference sequence). The CDR3 loop is CASRGGSTDTQYF. The CDR3 DNA reads as TGTGCCAGCAGGGGGGGGAGTACAGATACGCAGTATTTT.

This clone was picked up many times. The chain combines TRBV30 with TRBJ2-5, with D possibly TRBD1 on 6 matching bases. Germline-derived CDR1 and CDR2 are GTSNPN and SVGIG (reference sequence). V was shortened by 8 bases and J by 2 bases, with 9 bases between the two germline ends. This CDR3 comprises 11 residues. CDR3 sequence (DNA): TGTGCCATAGGACAGCAAGAGACCCAGTACTTC. Protein: CAIGQQETQYF.

The V and J genes are TRBV15 and TRBJ2-7, with a possible D match to TRBD1 (5 bases). CDR1 and CDR2 (germline): LNHNV, YYDKDF (reference sequence). The CDR3 spans 13 residues. The V gene lost 1 base and the J gene lost 3 bases, with 7 bases spanning the gap. The CDR3 bases are TGTGCCACCAGCAGAGTCGACAGCTACGAGCAGTACTTC. This translates into CATSRVDSYEQYF.